This TCR beta chain was documented in a study of chemoradiotherapy in HPV16-positive cancers. Only in-frame clones appear in the TCRdb table, and some are missing; sequencing was by immunoSEQ multiplex PCR. In the table there are around 6,500 clones, about 85% of which are singletons. Germline assignment: CDR1 LGHNA and CDR2 YSLEER. With 1 base removed from V and 5 bases from J, the gap between germline ends came to 13 bases. The CDR3 covers 15 residues. This TCR derives from a human donor with HPV-associated anogenital cancer. The sequencing used tumor tissue, collected from a patient who underwent chemoradiotherapy. This chain links TRBV4-3 with TRBJ2-3; TRBD2 is a possible D gene (6 bases). The DNA for the CDR3 is TGCGCCAGCAGCCAAGTAGGAGGGGATGGAGATACGCAGTATTTT. Translation gives CASSQVGGDGDTQYF.